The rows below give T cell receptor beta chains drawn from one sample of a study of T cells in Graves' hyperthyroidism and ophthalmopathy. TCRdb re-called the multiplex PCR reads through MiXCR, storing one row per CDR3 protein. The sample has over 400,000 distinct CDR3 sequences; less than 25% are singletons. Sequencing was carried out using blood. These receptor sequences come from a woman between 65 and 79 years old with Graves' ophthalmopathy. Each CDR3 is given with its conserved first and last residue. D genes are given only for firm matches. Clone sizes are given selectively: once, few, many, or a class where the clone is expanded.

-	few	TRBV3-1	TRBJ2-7	CASSQDGSPYEQYF	TGTGCCAGCAGCCAAGATGGGAGCCCCTACGAGCAGTACTTC
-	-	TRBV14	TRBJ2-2	CASSQTRDIRTGELFF	TGTGCCAGCAGCCAAACCCGGGACATTCGCACCGGGGAGCTGTTTTTT
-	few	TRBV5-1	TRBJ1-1	CATQKDIGDPEAFF	TGCGCCACCCAAAAAGACATCGGGGACCCTGAAGCTTTCTTT
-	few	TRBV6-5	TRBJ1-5	CASSHRQYDQPQHF	TGTGCCAGCAGCCACCGACAGTACGATCAGCCCCAGCATTTT
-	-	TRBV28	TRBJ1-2	CASSAQGSGYTF	TGTGCCAGCAGTGCCCAGGGCTCTGGCTACACCTTC
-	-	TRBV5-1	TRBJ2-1	CASSILDEQFF	TGCGCCAGCAGCATACTAGATGAGCAGTTCTTC
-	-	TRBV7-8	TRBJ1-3	CASSLSPRFGNTIYF	TGTGCCAGCAGCTTATCCCCCCGCTTCGGAAACACCATATATTTT
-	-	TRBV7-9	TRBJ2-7	CASSSTELRQYF	TGTGCCAGCAGCTCGACAGAGCTGCGGCAGTACTTC
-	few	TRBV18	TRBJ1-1	CASSRWNTEAFF	TGTGCCAGCTCGCGTTGGAACACTGAAGCTTTCTTT
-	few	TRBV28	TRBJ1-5	CASSPLRQPQHF	TGTGCCAGCAGCCCCCTCAGGCAGCCCCAGCATTTT
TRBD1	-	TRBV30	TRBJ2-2	CAWSVTLQGIGELFF	TGTGCCTGGAGTGTTACCCTACAGGGGATCGGGGAGCTGTTTTTT
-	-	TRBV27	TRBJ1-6	CASSLSLLSSYNSPLHF	TGTGCCAGCAGTTTATCGTTGCTGAGCTCCTATAATTCACCCCTCCACTTT
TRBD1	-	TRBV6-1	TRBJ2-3	CASSEVGLGQGASDTQYF	TGTGCCAGCAGTGAAGTCGGTCTAGGACAGGGGGCGTCAGATACGCAGTATTTT
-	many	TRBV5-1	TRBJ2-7	CASSLSGADEQYF	TGCGCCAGCAGCTTGTCAGGGGCCGACGAGCAGTACTTC
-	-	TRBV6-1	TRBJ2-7	CASMGAYEQYF	TGTGCCAGCATGGGCGCCTACGAGCAGTACTTC
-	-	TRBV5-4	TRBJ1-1	CASSSAGGDTEAFF	TGTGCCAGCAGCTCGGCTGGGGGTGACACTGAAGCTTTCTTT
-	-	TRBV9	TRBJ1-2	CASSSILGTLYGYTF	TGTGCCAGCAGCTCCATTCTTGGGACCCTCTATGGCTACACCTTC
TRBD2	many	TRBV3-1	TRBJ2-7	CASSQELPSGSYEQYF	TGTGCCAGCAGCCAAGAGCTTCCTAGCGGGAGCTACGAGCAGTACTTC
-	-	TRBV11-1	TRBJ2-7	CASSLAGTRGSYEQYF	TGTGCCAGCAGCTTAGCTGGGACAAGGGGCTCTTACGAGCAGTACTTC
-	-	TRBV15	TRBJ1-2	CATSRDNRVLYGYTF	TGTGCCACCAGCAGAGATAACCGAGTACTATATGGCTACACCTTC
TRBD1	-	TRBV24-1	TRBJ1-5	CATSDAGTGGFQPQHF	TGTGCCACCAGTGATGCCGGGACAGGGGGTTTTCAGCCCCAGCATTTT
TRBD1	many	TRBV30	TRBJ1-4	CAWRTGQANEKLFF	TGTGCCTGGAGGACGGGACAGGCTAATGAAAAACTGTTTTTT
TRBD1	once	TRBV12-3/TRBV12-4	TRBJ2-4	CASSYGDRDINIQYF	TGTGCCAGCAGCTACGGCGACAGGGATATAAACATTCAGTACTTC
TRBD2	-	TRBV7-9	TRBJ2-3	CASSLGGTTPTDTQYF	TGTGCCAGCAGCTTAGGGGGGACTACCCCCACAGATACGCAGTATTTT
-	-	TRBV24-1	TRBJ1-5	CATSRGSNQPQHF	TGTGCCACCAGCAGGGGCAGCAATCAGCCCCAGCATTTT
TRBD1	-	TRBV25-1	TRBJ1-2	CASSEQGGGQGRNGYTF	TGTGCCAGCAGTGAACAGGGGGGGGGACAGGGAAGAAATGGCTACACCTTC
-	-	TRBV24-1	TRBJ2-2	CATSETGANTGELFF	TGTGCCACCAGTGAAACGGGCGCGAACACCGGGGAGCTGTTTTTT
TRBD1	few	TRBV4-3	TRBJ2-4	CASSQAQGAYIQYF	TGCGCCAGCAGCCAAGCTCAGGGGGCGTACATTCAGTACTTC
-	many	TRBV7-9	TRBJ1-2	CASSFDTNYGYTF	TGTGCCAGCAGCTTTGACACAAACTATGGCTACACCTTC
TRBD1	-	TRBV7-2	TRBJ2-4	CASSLVWFVTGGSKNIQYF	TGTGCCAGCAGCTTAGTCTGGTTCGTGACAGGGGGGTCCAAAAACATTCAGTACTTC
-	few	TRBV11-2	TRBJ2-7	CASSWGSAGYEQYF	TGTGCCAGCAGCTGGGGTAGTGCTGGCTACGAGCAGTACTTC
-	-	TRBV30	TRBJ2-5	CAWSRSTGETQYF	TGTGCCTGGAGTCGGAGTACAGGGGAGACCCAGTACTTC
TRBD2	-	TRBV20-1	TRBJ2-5	CSVASGRNLETQYF	TGCAGTGTGGCTAGCGGGAGAAATCTCGAGACCCAGTACTTC
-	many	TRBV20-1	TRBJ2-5	CSARGAGVEETQYF	TGCAGTGCTAGAGGAGCCGGGGTTGAAGAGACCCAGTACTTC
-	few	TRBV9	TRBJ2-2	CASSPADVRYRNTGELFF	TGTGCCAGCAGCCCCGCGGATGTAAGGTACCGGAACACCGGGGAGCTGTTTTTT
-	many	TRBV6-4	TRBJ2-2	CASSPENTGELFF	TGTGCCAGCAGTCCAGAGAACACCGGGGAGCTGTTTTTT
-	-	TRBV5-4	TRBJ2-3	CASSSLASRSDTQYF	TGTGCCAGCAGCTCTCTAGCGTCGAGGTCAGATACGCAGTATTTT
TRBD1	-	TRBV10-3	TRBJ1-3	CATLDRGSEGNTIYF	TGTGCCACCCTGGACAGGGGGTCGGAGGGAAACACCATATATTTT
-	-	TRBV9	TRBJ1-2	CASSAHSGGNYGYTF	TGTGCCAGCAGCGCCCACAGTGGAGGAAACTATGGCTACACCTTC
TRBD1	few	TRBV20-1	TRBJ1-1	CSARRGQGAFF	TGCAGTGCTCGTAGGGGACAGGGAGCTTTCTTT
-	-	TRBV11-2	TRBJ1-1	CASSWGVMNTEAFF	TGTGCCAGCAGCTGGGGGGTCATGAACACTGAAGCTTTCTTT